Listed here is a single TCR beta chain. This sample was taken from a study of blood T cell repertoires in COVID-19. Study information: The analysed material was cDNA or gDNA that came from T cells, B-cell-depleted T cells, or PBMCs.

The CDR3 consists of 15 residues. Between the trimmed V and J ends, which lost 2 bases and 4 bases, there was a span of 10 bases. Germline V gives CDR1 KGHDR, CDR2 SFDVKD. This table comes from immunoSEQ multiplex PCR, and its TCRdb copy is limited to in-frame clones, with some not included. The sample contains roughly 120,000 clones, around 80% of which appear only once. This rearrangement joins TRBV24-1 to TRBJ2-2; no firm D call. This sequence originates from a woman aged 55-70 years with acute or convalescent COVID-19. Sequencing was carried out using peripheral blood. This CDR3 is CATSDSTEITGELFF. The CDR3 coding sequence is TGTGCCACCAGTGATTCCACAGAGATCACCGGGGAGCTGTTTTTT.